This TCR beta chain was found in a study of shared clonotypes between healthy human individuals. The assay was immunoSEQ multiplex PCR, and TCRdb's table has in-frame clones only and misses some. The sample has about 1 million clones, approximately 72% seen once; the top ten hold approximately 1.5%. This sequence was found in a man between 18 and 35 years old in good health. The sequenced sample consisted of memory CD4+ T cells sorted from blood. Subset specified: CD45RA-negative fraction.

Here the CDR3 DNA reads TGCAGTGCTACACAGGGGTCGGGCTACACCTTC. This sequence encodes CSATQGSGYTF. The rearrangement uses TRBV20-1 and TRBJ1-2; 7 nucleotides match TRBD1. Per the germline V gene, CDR1 is DFQATT and CDR2 is SNEGSKA (reference sequence). The CDR3 is 11 residues long. V lost 4 bases, J lost 8 bases, and 4 bases stayed unmatched.